A selection of T cell receptor beta chains follows, all from one sample in a study of identifying expanded T cells in peripheral blood. This table comes from immunoSEQ multiplex PCR, and its TCRdb copy is limited to in-frame clones, with some not included. Here the sample spans fewer than 130,000 clones, about 89% being singletons. Sequencing was done on a sample of blood. All receptors come from a person aged 18-69 years in good health. Each CDR3 is given without its conserved first and last residue. The D gene is left open where the match is weak.

J gene,V gene,D gene,CDR3 protein
TRBJ1-2,TRBV25-1,.,ASSEGGWGYT
TRBJ1-1,TRBV4-3,.,ASSQDRGTEAF
TRBJ1-3,TRBV28,.,ASSPQGGSSGNTIY
TRBJ2-1,TRBV7-9,TRBD1,ASSLAFLTGSHEQF
TRBJ2-1,TRBV5-6,.,ASSLARNEQF
TRBJ1-1,TRBV27,TRBD1,ASSRQGSEAF
TRBJ2-7,TRBV5-5,TRBD2,ASSRRGDYEQY
TRBJ1-2,TRBV27,.,ASRTGRNGYT
TRBJ1-1,TRBV4-2,.,ASSQDLGGALTEAF
TRBJ2-7,TRBV5-6,.,ASSLARGLSYEQY
TRBJ1-1,TRBV5-1,.,ASSLVFIAGTNTEAF
TRBJ2-2,TRBV29-1,TRBD1,SGGQGNTGELF
TRBJ1-4,TRBV15,.,ATSREVGREKLF
TRBJ1-5,TRBV6-1,.,AASLTRSNQPQH
TRBJ1-1,TRBV5-4,.,ASSLVVTLNTEAF
TRBJ2-5,TRBV19,.,ASTKLGEETQY
TRBJ2-2,TRBV15,.,ATSSRQGNTGELF
TRBJ2-2,TRBV19,TRBD1,ASSIRDRRNTGELF
TRBJ1-6,TRBV6-5,.,ASSYWGNSYNSPLH
TRBJ1-6,TRBV27,.,ASSPRQNNSPLH
TRBJ2-5,TRBV5-6,.,ASSLGGLETQY
TRBJ2-1,TRBV5-5,TRBD2,ASLAGGHLYNEQF
TRBJ1-2,TRBV6-5,.,ASSYTKGSNYGYT
TRBJ1-5,TRBV9,.,ASSAEGWGDQPQH
TRBJ2-3,TRBV28,TRBD1,ASSLRDRAPDTQY
TRBJ2-3,TRBV27,.,ASSPLGGATDTQY
TRBJ1-2,TRBV10-3,.,AISPDKYYGYT
TRBJ2-3,TRBV7-2,TRBD2,ASSLARLAGNTQY
TRBJ1-1,TRBV10-2,.,ASRPGHSNTEAF
TRBJ1-4,TRBV25-1,.,ASSERRATNEKLF
TRBJ2-5,TRBV28,.,ASSWVGDQETQY
TRBJ1-4,TRBV6-6,.,ASSLQGLANEKLF
TRBJ1-4,TRBV5-1,.,ASSLAHGGATNEKLF
TRBJ2-3,TRBV21-1,.,ASSKWGRVLGTDTQY
TRBJ1-1,TRBV10-3,TRBD1,AISWDRGVSSPEAF
TRBJ1-6,TRBV4-3,.,ASSQGAVRGISPLH
TRBJ2-7,TRBV6-1,.,ASSTMGQLSYEQY
TRBJ2-5,TRBV5-6,.,ASSSPRSDRYQETQY
TRBJ2-2,TRBV11-2,TRBD1,ASSRKPGQNVPNTGELF
TRBJ2-5,TRBV7-9,.,ASRRDPSVETQY